These T cell receptor beta chains were read from a single sample in a study of shared T cell receptors in the human thymus. Sequencing used immunoSEQ multiplex PCR; TCRdb keeps in-frame clones, though not all of them. The table lists roughly 560,000 clones, about 80% of them singletons. These sequences were also reported in another study, on human thymus T cells.

The material sequenced was thymocytes. All receptors derive from a boy in the first two years of life with a congenital heart defect. Each CDR3 is given with its conserved first and last residue. The D gene is left open where the match is weak. Clone size is given for some rows only: seen once, a few or many times, or a class if the clone is expanded.

clone_size d_call j_call v_call cdr3_aa cdr3_nt
few - TRBJ2-1 TRBV5-4 CASSRRSDNEQFF TGTGCCAGCAGCCGCCGGAGTGACAATGAGCAGTTCTTC
- - TRBJ2-7 TRBV19 CAGPGGGDEQYF TGTGCCGGGCCCGGAGGGGGCGACGAGCAGTACTTC
- TRBD2 TRBJ2-3 TRBV28 CASTLSGPYRNTQYF TGTGCCAGCACCCTTAGCGGGCCGTACAGGAATACGCAGTATTTT
- TRBD1 TRBJ1-5 TRBV30 CAWTVGQGDQPQHF TGTGCCTGGACCGTCGGACAGGGGGATCAGCCCCAGCATTTT
- TRBD1 TRBJ2-1 TRBV5-6 CASSQDRGDNEQFF TGTGCCAGCAGCCAAGACAGGGGGGACAATGAGCAGTTCTTC
- TRBD2 TRBJ2-7 TRBV5-1 CASSLETSGSYEQYF TGCGCCAGCAGCTTGGAGACTAGCGGCTCCTACGAGCAGTACTTC
- - TRBJ1-3 TRBV9 CASRIAASSGNTIYF TGTGCCAGCAGGATTGCCGCGTCCTCTGGAAACACCATATATTTT
few - TRBJ1-2 TRBV6-5 CASSYIRGEDYGYTF TGTGCCAGCAGTTATATCAGGGGCGAAGACTATGGCTACACCTTC
- TRBD1 TRBJ1-1 TRBV11-2 CASSFDRVNTEAFF TGTGCCAGCAGCTTTGACAGGGTGAACACTGAAGCTTTCTTT
once - TRBJ2-7 TRBV19 CASNSGGFSYEQYF TGTGCCAGTAATAGCGGCGGATTCTCCTACGAGCAGTACTTC
- - TRBJ2-7 TRBV5-6 CASSFHSRREQYF TGTGCCAGCAGCTTCCACTCGCGGCGGGAGCAGTACTTC
- - TRBJ1-3 TRBV30 CAWRTPRREVFSGNTIYF TGTGCCTGGAGAACCCCCCGGAGGGAGGTTTTCTCTGGAAACACCATATATTTT
- TRBD1 TRBJ1-3 TRBV27 CASSLRGPLSPGNTIYF TGTGCCAGCAGTTTAAGGGGGCCCTTGTCCCCCGGAAACACCATATATTTT
- TRBD2 TRBJ2-1 TRBV10-2 CASSLTSGELRNEQFF TGCGCCAGCAGTCTTACGAGCGGGGAGTTGAGGAATGAGCAGTTCTTC
- - TRBJ1-1 TRBV25-1 CASSEGGGRRDNGTEAFF TGTGCCAGCAGTGAAGGGGGGGGGAGGAGGGACAACGGGACTGAAGCTTTCTTT
- TRBD2 TRBJ2-1 TRBV30 CAWSGGLAGYNNEQFF TGTGCCTGGAGTGGGGGACTAGCGGGCTATAACAATGAGCAGTTCTTC
- TRBD1 TRBJ2-2 TRBV11-2 CASSSTDRDCTGELFF TGTGCCAGCAGCTCCACAGACAGGGATTGCACCGGGGAGCTGTTTTTT
- TRBD2 TRBJ2-7 TRBV30 CAWNAGASYEQYF TGTGCCTGGAATGCGGGAGCCTCCTACGAGCAGTACTTC
- TRBD2 TRBJ2-3 TRBV5-5 CASGGLAVTDTQYF TGTGCCTCGGGGGGGCTAGCGGTCACAGATACGCAGTATTTT
- - TRBJ2-7 TRBV28 CASSSGSSPNEQYF TGTGCCAGCAGTAGCGGAAGTAGCCCAAACGAGCAGTACTTC
few TRBD2 TRBJ2-7 TRBV28 CASSLPWGREGYEQYF TGTGCCAGCAGTTTACCGTGGGGCAGGGAGGGGTACGAGCAGTACTTC
- TRBD2 TRBJ2-2 TRBV11-2 CASSLGTGAGVNTGELFF TGTGCCAGCAGCTTAGGAACGGGAGCGGGAGTGAACACCGGGGAGCTGTTTTTT
- - TRBJ2-7 TRBV11-2 CASSLGPSQGTTSYEQYF TGTGCCAGCAGCTTGGGACCATCACAAGGGACAACTTCCTACGAGCAGTACTTC
- TRBD2 TRBJ2-7 TRBV11-2 CASSFFSSSGTYEQYF TGTGCCAGCAGCTTCTTTTCGTCTAGCGGGACCTACGAGCAGTACTTC
- - TRBJ2-7 TRBV7-9 CASSLEGDYEQYF TGTGCCAGCAGCTTAGAGGGGGACTACGAGCAGTACTTC
once TRBD1 TRBJ2-3 TRBV27 CASSSRTGGIPWGTDTQYF TGTGCCAGCAGCTCCCGGACAGGGGGCATCCCTTGGGGCACAGATACGCAGTATTTT
once TRBD2 TRBJ2-5 TRBV28 CASTPRLAGAPWETQYF TGTGCCAGCACCCCTCGCCTAGCGGGAGCCCCGTGGGAGACCCAGTACTTC
- - TRBJ2-3 TRBV7-2 CASSLPPPSTDTQYF TGTGCCAGCAGCTTACCCCCCCCTAGTACCGATACGCAGTATTTT
- TRBD1 TRBJ2-7 TRBV30 CAWSVRTGTYEQYF TGTGCCTGGAGTGTACGGACAGGGACCTACGAGCAGTACTTC
- - TRBJ2-7 TRBV6-1 CASSLYEQYF TGTGCCAGCAGTCTCTACGAGCAGTACTTC
- TRBD1 TRBJ1-2 TRBV7-9 CASSRTDRVLYGYTF TGTGCCAGCAGCCGCACCGACAGGGTTTTATATGGCTACACCTTC
- TRBD1 TRBJ1-3 TRBV6-1 CASSEGDRDSGNTIYF TGTGCCAGCAGTGAAGGGGACAGGGATTCTGGAAACACCATATATTTT
- TRBD1 TRBJ2-2 TRBV29-1 CSVVGDSTGELFF TGCAGCGTAGTCGGGGACAGCACCGGGGAGCTGTTTTTT
- TRBD1 TRBJ2-7 TRBV11-2 CASSLTVGTEDYEQYF TGTGCCAGCAGCCTGACCGTCGGGACAGAGGACTACGAGCAGTACTTC
- - TRBJ2-7 TRBV10-3 CAISGRTDSYEQYF TGTGCCATCAGTGGGAGGACGGACTCCTACGAGCAGTACTTC
- - TRBJ2-3 TRBV28 CASSLIGNTGNTDTQYF TGTGCCAGCAGTTTAATTGGTAATACCGGTAACACAGATACGCAGTATTTT
- TRBD2 TRBJ2-5 TRBV28 CASSPTLLPSGRWETQYF TGTGCCAGCAGTCCGACCTTGCTGCCTAGCGGGAGATGGGAGACCCAGTACTTC
- - TRBJ2-7 TRBV4-3 CASSQVAQGLRDEQYF TGCGCCAGCAGCCAAGTAGCCCAGGGTTTGCGAGACGAGCAGTACTTC
- - TRBJ1-1 TRBV29-1 CTTDSEVRTEAFF TGCACCACAGATTCGGAGGTTCGCACTGAAGCTTTCTTT
- - TRBJ2-7 TRBV6-5 CASSYEASLTYEQYF TGTGCCAGCAGTTACGAAGCCTCTCTCACCTACGAGCAGTACTTC
once TRBD2 TRBJ2-5 TRBV15 CATSSHTGLAVPETQYF TGTGCCACCAGCAGCCACACCGGACTAGCGGTTCCAGAGACCCAGTACTTC